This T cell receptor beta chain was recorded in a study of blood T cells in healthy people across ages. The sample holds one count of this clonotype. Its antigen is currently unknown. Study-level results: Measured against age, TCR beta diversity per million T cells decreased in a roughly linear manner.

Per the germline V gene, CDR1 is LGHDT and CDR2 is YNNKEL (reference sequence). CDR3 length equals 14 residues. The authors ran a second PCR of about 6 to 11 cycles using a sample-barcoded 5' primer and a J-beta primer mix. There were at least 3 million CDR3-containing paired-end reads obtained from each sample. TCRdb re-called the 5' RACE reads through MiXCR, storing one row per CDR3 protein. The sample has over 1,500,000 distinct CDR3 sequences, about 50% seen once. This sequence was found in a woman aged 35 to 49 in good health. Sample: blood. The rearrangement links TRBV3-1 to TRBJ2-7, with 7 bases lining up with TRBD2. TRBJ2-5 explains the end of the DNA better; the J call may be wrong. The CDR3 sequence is CASSQTSAGETQYF. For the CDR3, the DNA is TGTGCCAGCAGCCAAACTAGCGCGGGAGAGACCCAGTACTTC.